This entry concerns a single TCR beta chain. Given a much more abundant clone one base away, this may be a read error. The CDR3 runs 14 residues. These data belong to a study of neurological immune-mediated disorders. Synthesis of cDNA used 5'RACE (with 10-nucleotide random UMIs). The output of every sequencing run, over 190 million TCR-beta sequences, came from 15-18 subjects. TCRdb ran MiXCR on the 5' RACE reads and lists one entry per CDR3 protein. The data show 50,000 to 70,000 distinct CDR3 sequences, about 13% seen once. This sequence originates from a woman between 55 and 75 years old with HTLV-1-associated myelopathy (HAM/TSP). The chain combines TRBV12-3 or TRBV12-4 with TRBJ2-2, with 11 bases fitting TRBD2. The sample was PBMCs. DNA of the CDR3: TGTGCCAGCGGTAGACTAGCGGGAACCGGGGATCTGTTTTTT. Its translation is CASGRLAGTGDLFF.